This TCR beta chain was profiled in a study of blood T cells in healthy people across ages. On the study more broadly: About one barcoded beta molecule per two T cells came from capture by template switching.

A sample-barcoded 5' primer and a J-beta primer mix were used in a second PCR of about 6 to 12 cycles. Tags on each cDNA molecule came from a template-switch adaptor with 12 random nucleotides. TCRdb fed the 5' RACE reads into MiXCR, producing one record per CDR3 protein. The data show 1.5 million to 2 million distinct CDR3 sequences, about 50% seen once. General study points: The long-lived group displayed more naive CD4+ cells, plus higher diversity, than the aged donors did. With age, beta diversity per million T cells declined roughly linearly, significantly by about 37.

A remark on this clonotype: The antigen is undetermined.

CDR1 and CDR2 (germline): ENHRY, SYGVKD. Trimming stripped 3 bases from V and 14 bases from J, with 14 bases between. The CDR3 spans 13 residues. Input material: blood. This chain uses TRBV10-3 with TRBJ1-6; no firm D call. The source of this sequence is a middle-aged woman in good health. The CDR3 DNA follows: TGTGCCATCAGTGATCTGGGCCTTCTATCCCTCCACTTT. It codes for CAISDLGLLSLHF.